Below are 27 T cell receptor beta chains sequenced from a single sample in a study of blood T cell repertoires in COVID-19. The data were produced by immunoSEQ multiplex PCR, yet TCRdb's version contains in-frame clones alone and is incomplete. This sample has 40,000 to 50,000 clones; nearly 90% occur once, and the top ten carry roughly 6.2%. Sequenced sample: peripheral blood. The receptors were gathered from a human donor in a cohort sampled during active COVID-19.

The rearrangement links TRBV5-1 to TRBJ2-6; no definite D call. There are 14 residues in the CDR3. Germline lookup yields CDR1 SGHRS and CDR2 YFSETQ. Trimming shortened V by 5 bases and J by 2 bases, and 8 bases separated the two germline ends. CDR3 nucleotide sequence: TGCGCCAGCAGTGCGATCGCTGGGGCCAACGTCCTGACTTTC. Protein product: CASSAIAGANVLTF.

CDR3 region: CASSHSISGSYEQYF. The CDR3, as DNA: TGTGCCAGCAGCCACTCAATTAGCGGGAGCTACGAGCAGTACTTC. The chain links TRBV7-9 to TRBJ2-7; 9 bases match TRBD2. CDR1 and CDR2 (germline): SEHNR, FQNEAQ (reference sequence). V trimming: 5 bases; J trimming: 3 bases; junction bases outside the gene matches: 8. This CDR3 is 15 amino acids long. The variable domain in full, completed from reference TRBV7-9 and TRBJ2-7, reads DTGVSQNPRHKITKRGQNVTFRCDPISEHNRLYWYRQTLGQGPEFLTYFQNEAQLEKSRLLSDRFSAERPKGSFSTLEIQRTEQGDSAMYLCASSHSISGSYEQYFGPGTRLTVT.

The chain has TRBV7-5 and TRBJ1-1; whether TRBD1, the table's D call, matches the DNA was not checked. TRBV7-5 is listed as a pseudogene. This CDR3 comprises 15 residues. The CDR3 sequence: CATGTGASVNTEAFF. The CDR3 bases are TGTGCCACCGGGACAGGGGCATCAGTGAACACTGAAGCTTTCTTT.

The CDR3 region is CASSQDLRGIGRDEKLFF. DNA for the CDR3: TGTGCCAGCAGCCAAGATCTTCGCGGGATCGGCCGGGATGAAAAACTGTTTTTT. This chain connects TRBV3-1 (or the pseudogene TRBV3-2) to TRBJ1-4; D not resolved. Trimming removed 0 bases at V and 6 bases at J, with 20 bases between. Germline CDR1 and CDR2: LGHDT and YNNKEL (reference sequence). The CDR3 has 18 amino acids.

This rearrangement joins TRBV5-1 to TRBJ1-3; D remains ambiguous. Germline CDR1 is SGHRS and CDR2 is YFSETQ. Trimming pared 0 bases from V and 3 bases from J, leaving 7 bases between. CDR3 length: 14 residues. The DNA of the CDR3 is TGCGCCAGCAGCTTGGCCGGGTATGGAAACACCATATATTTT. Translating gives CASSLAGYGNTIYF.

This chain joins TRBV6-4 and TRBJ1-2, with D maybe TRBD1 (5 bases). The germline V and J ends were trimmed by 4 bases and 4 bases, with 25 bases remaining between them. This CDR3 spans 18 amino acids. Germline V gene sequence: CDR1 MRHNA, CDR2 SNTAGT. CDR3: CASSAFGPDAGVSYGYTF. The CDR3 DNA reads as TGTGCCAGCAGTGCCTTCGGGCCCGATGCGGGGGTTAGCTATGGCTACACCTTC.

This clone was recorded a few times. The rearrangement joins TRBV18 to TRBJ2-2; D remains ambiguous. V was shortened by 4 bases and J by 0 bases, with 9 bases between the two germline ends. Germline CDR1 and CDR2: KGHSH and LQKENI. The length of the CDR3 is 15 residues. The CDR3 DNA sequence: TGTGCCAGCTCACAGAGACAACCGAACACCGGGGAGCTGTTTTTT. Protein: CASSQRQPNTGELFF.

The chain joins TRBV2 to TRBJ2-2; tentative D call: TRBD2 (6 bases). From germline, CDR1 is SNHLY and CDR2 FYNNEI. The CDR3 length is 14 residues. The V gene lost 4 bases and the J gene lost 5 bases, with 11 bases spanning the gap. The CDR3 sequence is CASSGGLGTGELFF. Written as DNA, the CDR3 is TGTGCCAGCAGTGGGGGACTCGGTACCGGGGAGCTGTTTTTT.

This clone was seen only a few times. CDR3 coding DNA: TGCGCCAGCAGCCGACAGGGGGCTGGGTACACTGAAGCTTTCTTT. The encoded protein is CASSRQGAGYTEAFF. The chain couples TRBV5-1 to TRBJ1-1; 10 nucleotides agree with TRBD1. Per the germline V gene, CDR1 is SGHRS and CDR2 is YFSETQ. CDR3 length equals 15 residues. Unmatched junction bases numbered 6, after V lost 4 bases and J lost 3 bases.

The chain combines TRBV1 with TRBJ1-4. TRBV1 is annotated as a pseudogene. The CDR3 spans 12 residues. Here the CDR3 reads CTSSHPTPGLFF. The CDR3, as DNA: TGCACCAGCAGCCACCCAACCCCGGGACTGTTTTTT.

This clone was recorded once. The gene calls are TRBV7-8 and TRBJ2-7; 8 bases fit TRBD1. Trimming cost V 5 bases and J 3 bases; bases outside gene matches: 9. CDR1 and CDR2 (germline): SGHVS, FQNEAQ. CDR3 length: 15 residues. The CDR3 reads CASSPSGTGNYEQYF. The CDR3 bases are TGTGCCAGCAGCCCCTCCGGGACAGGTAACTACGAGCAGTACTTC.

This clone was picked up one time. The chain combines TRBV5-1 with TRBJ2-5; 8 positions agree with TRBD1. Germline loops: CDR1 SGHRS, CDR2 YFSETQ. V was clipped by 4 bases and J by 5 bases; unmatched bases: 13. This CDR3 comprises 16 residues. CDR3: CASSGGNQGAKETQYF. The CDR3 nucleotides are TGCGCCAGCAGCGGGGGGAATCAGGGGGCCAAGGAGACCCAGTACTTC. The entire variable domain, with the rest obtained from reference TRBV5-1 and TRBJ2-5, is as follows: KAGVTQTPRYLIKTRGQQVTLSCSPISGHRSVSWYQQTPGQGLQFLFEYFSETQRNKGNFPGRFSGRQFSNSRSEMNVSTLELGDSALYLCASSGGNQGAKETQYFGPGTRLLVL.

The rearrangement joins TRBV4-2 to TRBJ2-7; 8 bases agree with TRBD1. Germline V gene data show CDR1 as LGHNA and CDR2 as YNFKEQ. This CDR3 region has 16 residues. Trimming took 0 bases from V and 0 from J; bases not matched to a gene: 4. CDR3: CASSQDPGQDSYEQYF. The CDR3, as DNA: TGTGCCAGCAGCCAAGATCCGGGACAGGACTCCTACGAGCAGTACTTC.

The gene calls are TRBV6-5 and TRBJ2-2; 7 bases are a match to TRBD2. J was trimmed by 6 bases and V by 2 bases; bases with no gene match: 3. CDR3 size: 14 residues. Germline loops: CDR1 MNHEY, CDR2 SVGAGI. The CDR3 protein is CASSYQTSPGELFF. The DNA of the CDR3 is TGTGCCAGCAGTTACCAGACTAGCCCCGGGGAGCTGTTTTTT.

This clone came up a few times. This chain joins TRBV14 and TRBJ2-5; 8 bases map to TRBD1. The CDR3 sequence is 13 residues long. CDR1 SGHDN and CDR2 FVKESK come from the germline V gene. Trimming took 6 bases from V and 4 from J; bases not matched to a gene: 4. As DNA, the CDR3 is TGTGCCAGCAGGGCGACAGGGGTAGAGACCCAGTACTTC. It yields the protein CASRATGVETQYF. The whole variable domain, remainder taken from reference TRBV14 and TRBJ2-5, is EAGVTQFPSHSVIEKGQTVTLRCDPISGHDNLYWYRRVMGKEIKFLLHFVKESKQDESGMPNNRFLAERTGGTYSTLKVQPAELEDSGVYFCASRATGVETQYFGPGTRLLVL.

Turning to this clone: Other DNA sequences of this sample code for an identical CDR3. The chain's CDR3 is CASSPGEGGGIQYF. Written as DNA, the CDR3 is TGCGCCAGCAGCCCCGGGGAGGGGGGCGGCATTCAGTACTTC. The chain is built from TRBV5-1 and TRBJ2-4; the D gene is possibly TRBD2 (7 bases). This CDR3 spans 14 amino acids. The germline CDR1 and CDR2 sequences are SGHRS and YFSETQ. Trimming shortened V by 4 bases and J by 9 bases, and 17 bases separated the two germline ends. Together with reference TRBV5-1 and TRBJ2-4, the CDR3 gives the full variable domain: KAGVTQTPRYLIKTRGQQVTLSCSPISGHRSVSWYQQTPGQGLQFLFEYFSETQRNKGNFPGRFSGRQFSNSRSEMNVSTLELGDSALYLCASSPGEGGGIQYFGAGTRLSVL.

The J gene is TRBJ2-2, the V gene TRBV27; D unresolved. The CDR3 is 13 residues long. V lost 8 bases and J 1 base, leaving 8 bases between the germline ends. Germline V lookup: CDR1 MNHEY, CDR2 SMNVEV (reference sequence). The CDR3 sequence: CASGRLNTGELFF. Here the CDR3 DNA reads TGTGCCAGCGGCAGGTTGAACACCGGGGAGCTGTTTTTT.

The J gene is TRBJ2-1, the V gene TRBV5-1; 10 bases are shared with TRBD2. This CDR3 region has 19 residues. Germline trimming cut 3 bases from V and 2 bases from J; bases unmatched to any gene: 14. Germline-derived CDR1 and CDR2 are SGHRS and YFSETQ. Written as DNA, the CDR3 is TGCGCCAGCAGCTCGCGCCCCCTAGCGGGGGAGCCAACCTACAATGAGCAGTTCTTC. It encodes CASSSRPLAGEPTYNEQFF. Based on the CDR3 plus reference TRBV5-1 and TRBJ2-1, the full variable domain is KAGVTQTPRYLIKTRGQQVTLSCSPISGHRSVSWYQQTPGQGLQFLFEYFSETQRNKGNFPGRFSGRQFSNSRSEMNVSTLELGDSALYLCASSSRPLAGEPTYNEQFFGPGTRLTVL.

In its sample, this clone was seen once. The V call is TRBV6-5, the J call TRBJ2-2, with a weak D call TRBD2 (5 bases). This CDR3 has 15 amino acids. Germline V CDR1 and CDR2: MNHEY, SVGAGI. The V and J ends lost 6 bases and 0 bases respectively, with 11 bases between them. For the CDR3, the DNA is TGTGCCAGCAGACTCGGACTCTCGAACACCGGGGAGCTGTTTTTT. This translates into CASRLGLSNTGELFF.

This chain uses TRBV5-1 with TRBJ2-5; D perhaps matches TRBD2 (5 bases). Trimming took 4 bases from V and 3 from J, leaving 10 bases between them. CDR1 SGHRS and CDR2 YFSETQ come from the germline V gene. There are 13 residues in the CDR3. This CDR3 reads CASSTDGKETQYF. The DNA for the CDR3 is TGCGCCAGCAGCACCGACGGGAAAGAGACCCAGTACTTC.

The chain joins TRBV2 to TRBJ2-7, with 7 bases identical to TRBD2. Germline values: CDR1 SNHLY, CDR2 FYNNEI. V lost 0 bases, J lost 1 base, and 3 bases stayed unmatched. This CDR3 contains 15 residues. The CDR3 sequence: CASSEARELSYEQYF. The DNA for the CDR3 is TGTGCCAGCAGTGAAGCGCGGGAGTTATCCTACGAGCAGTACTTC. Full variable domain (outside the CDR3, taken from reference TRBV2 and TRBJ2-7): EPEVTQTPSHQVTQMGQEVILRCVPISNHLYFYWYRQILGQKVEFLVSFYNNEISEKSEIFDDQFSVERPDGSNFTLKIRSTKLEDSAMYFCASSEARELSYEQYFGPGTRLTVT.

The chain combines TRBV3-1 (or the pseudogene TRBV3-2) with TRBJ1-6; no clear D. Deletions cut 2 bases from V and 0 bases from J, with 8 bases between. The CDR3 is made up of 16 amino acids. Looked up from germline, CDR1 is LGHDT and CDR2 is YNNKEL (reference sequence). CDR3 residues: CASSQRRSSYNSPLHF. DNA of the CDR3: TGTGCCAGCAGCCAACGGAGGAGCTCCTATAATTCACCCCTCCACTTT.

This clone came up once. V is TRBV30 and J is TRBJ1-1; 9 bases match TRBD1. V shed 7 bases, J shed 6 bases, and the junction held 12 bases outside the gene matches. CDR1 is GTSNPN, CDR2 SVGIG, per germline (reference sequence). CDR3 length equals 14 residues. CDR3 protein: CAFPDRDRAPEAFF. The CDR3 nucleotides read TGTGCCTTCCCAGACCGGGACAGGGCCCCTGAAGCTTTCTTT. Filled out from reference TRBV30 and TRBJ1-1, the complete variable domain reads SQTIHQWPATLVQPVGSPLSLECTVEGTSNPNLYWYRQAAGRGLQLLFYSVGIGQISSEVPQNLSASRPQDRQFILSSKKLLLSDSGFYLCAFPDRDRAPEAFFGQGTRLTVV.

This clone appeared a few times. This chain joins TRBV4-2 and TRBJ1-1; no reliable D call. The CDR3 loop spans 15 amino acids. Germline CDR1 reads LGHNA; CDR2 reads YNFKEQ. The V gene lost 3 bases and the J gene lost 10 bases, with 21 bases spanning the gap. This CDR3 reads CASSHFDKVVSPAFF. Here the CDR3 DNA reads TGTGCCAGCAGCCACTTCGACAAGGTAGTCTCCCCAGCTTTCTTT.

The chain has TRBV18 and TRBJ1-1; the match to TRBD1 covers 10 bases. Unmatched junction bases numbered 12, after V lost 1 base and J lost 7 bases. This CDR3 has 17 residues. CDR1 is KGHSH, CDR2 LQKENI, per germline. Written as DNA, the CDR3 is TGTGCCAGCTCACCACTCGGGACAGGGGTGGTTAAAGGTGAAGCTTTCTTT. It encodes CASSPLGTGVVKGEAFF. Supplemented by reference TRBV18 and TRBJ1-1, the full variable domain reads NAGVMQNPRHLVRRRGQEARLRCSPMKGHSHVYWYRQLPEEGLKFMVYLQKENIIDESGMPKERFSAEFPKEGPSILRIQQVVRGDSAAYFCASSPLGTGVVKGEAFFGQGTRLTVV.

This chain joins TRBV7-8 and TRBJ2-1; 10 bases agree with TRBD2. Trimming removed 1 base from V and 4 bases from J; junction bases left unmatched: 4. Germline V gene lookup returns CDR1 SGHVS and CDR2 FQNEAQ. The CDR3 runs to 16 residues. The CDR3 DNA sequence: TGTGCCAGCAGCTTAGACGGTAGCGGGAGGTACAATGAGCAGTTCTTC. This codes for CASSLDGSGRYNEQFF.

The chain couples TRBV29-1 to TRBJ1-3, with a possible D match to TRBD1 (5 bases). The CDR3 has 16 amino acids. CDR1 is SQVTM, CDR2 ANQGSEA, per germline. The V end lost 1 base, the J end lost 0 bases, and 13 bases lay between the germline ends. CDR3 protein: CSVEVERTISGNTIYF. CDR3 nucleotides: TGCAGCGTTGAAGTAGAGAGGACAATCTCTGGAAACACCATATATTTT.